This T cell receptor beta chain derives from a study of T cell responses to AZD1222 COVID-19 vaccine. Assay: immunoSEQ multiplex PCR; the TCRdb copy retains only in-frame clones and omits some. The repertoire holds 120,000 to 150,000 clones, with approximately 94% as singletons. CDR3 length: 17 residues. Between the trimmed V and J ends, which lost 6 bases and 0 bases, there was a span of 20 bases. The V gene's germline CDR1 is MDHEN and CDR2 SYDVKM. The V gene is TRBV28, the J gene TRBJ1-2; no clear D gene. This sequence originates from an adult in good health. Specimen: peripheral blood, collected on day 0 of AZD1222 vaccination. The CDR3 protein is CASSRSLGAAPNYGYTF. CDR3 DNA sequence: TGTGCCAGCAGCAGGTCGCTCGGAGCGGCCCCTAACTATGGCTACACCTTC.